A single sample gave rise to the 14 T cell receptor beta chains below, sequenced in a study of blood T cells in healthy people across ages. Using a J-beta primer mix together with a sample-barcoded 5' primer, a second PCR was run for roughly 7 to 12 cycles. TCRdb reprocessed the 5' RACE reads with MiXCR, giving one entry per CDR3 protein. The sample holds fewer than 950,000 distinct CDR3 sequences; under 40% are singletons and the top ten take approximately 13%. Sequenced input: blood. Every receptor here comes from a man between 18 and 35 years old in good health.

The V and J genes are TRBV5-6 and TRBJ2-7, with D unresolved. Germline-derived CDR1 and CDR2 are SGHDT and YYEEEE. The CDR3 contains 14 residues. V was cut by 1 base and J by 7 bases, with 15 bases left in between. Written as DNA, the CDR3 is TGTGCCAGCAGCTTGTTAGCCCTCCAGGATGAGCAGTACTTC. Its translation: CASSLLALQDEQYF.

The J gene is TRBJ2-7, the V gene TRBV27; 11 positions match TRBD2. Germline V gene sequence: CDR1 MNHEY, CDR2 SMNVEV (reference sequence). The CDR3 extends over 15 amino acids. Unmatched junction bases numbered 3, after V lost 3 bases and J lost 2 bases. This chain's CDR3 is CASSFGLAGTYEQYF. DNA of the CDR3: TGTGCCAGCAGTTTCGGACTAGCGGGCACCTACGAGCAGTACTTC.

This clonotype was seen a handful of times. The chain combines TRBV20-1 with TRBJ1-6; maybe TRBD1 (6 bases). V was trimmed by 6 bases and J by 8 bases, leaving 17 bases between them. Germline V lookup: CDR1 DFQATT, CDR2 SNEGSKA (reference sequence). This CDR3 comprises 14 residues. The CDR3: CSAHPQGEYSPLHF. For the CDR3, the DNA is TGCAGTGCCCATCCACAGGGAGAGTATTCACCCCTCCACTTT.

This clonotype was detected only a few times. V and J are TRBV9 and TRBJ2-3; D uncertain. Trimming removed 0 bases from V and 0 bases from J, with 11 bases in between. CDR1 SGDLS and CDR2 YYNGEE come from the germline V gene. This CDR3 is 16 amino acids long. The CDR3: CASSVGVQSSTDTQYF. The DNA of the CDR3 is TGTGCCAGCAGCGTAGGCGTTCAGTCTAGCACAGATACGCAGTATTTT.

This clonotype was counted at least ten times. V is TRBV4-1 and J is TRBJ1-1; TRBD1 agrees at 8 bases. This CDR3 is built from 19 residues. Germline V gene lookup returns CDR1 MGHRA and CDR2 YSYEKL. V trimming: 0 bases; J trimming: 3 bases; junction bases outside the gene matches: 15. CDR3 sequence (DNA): TGCGCCAGCAGCCAAGAAGGGCTGTGGGCAGGGGGCGAAGACACTGAAGCTTTCTTT. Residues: CASSQEGLWAGGEDTEAFF.

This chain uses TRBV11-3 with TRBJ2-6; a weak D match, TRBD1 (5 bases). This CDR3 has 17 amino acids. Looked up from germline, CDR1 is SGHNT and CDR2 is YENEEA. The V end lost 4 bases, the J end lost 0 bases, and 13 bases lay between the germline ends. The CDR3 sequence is CASSSQGTLSGANVLTF. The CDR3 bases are TGTGCCAGCAGCTCCCAGGGTACCCTCTCTGGGGCCAACGTCCTGACTTTC.

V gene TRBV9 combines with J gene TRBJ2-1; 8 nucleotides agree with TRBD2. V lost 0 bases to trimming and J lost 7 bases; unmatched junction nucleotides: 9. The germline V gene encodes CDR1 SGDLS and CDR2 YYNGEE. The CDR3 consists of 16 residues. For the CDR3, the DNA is TGTGCCAGCAGCGTAGATTACGGGGGGGTGGCAAATGAGCAGTTCTTC. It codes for CASSVDYGGVANEQFF.

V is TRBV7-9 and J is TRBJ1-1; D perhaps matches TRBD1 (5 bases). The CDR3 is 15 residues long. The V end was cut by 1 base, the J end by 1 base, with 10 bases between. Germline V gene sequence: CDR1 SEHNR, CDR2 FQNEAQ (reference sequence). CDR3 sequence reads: CASSLGGSANTEAFF. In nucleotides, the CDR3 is TGTGCCAGCAGCTTAGGGGGGTCGGCGAACACTGAAGCTTTCTTT.

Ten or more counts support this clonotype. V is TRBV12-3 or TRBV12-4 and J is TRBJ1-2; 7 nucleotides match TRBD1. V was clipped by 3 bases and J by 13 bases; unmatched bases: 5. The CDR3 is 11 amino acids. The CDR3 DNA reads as TGTGCCAGCAGTTTCGACAGGGTCTCCACCTTC. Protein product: CASSFDRVSTF.

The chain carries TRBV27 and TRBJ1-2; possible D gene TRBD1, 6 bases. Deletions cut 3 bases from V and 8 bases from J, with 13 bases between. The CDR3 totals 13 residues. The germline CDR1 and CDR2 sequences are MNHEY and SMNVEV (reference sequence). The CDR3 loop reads CASSLDRRGGYTF. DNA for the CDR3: TGTGCCAGCAGTTTGGACAGAAGAGGAGGCTACACCTTC.

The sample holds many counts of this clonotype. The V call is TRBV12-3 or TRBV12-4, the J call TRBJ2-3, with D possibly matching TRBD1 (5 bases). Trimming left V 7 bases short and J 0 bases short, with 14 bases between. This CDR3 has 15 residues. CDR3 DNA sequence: TGTGCCAGCACTAATCGACAGACTAGCACAGATACGCAGTATTTT. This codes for CASTNRQTSTDTQYF.

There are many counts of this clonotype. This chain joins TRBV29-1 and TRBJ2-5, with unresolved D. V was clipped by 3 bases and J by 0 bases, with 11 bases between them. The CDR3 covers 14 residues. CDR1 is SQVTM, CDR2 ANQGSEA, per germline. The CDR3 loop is CSVENRRYQETQYF. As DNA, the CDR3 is TGCAGCGTTGAGAACAGACGGTACCAAGAGACCCAGTACTTC.

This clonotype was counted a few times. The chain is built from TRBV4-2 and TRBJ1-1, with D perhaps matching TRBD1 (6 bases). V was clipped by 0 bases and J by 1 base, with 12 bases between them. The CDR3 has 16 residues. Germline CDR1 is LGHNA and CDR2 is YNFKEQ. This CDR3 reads CASSQDGWDTNTEAFF. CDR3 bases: TGTGCCAGCAGCCAAGATGGTTGGGACACGAACACTGAAGCTTTCTTT.

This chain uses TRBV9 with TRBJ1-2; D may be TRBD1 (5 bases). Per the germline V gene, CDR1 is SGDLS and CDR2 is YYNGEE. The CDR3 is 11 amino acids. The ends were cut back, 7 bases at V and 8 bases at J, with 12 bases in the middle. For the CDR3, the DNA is TGTGCCAGCCGCGCATGGGGGGGCTACACCTTC. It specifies CASRAWGGYTF.